This is a list of T cell receptor beta chains from one sample in a study of blood T cell repertoires in COVID-19. Profiled with immunoSEQ multiplex PCR; TCRdb holds only in-frame clones, not every one. The sample lists about 480,000 clones, 88% occurring once. Sample: peripheral blood. These receptors all come from a woman aged 45-60 years with COVID-19, enrolled during active disease. CDR3s include the opening cysteine and the closing phenylalanine or tryptophan. Each record gives: J gene, V gene, D gene, clone size, CDR3 protein, CDR3 DNA. D genes are given only for firm matches. Clone size is shown for a subset of rows, as once, few, many or a class of expanded clone.

j_gene: TRBJ2-1; v_gene: TRBV7-9; d_gene: TRBD1; abundance: once; CDR3aa: CASSVGQGVSSNYNEQFF; CDR3nt: TGTGCCAGCAGCGTGGGACAGGGTGTCAGTAGTAATTACAATGAGCAGTTCTTC
j_gene: TRBJ1-5; v_gene: TRBV28; d_gene: TRBD1; abundance: -; CDR3aa: CASSRADRGLGNQPQHF; CDR3nt: TGTGCCAGCAGTAGAGCCGACAGGGGGCTAGGCAATCAGCCCCAGCATTTT
j_gene: TRBJ2-2; v_gene: TRBV2; d_gene: -; abundance: -; CDR3aa: CASSLRFTGELFF; CDR3nt: TGTGCCAGCAGCCTCAGATTCACCGGGGAGCTGTTTTTT
j_gene: TRBJ2-3; v_gene: TRBV7-2; d_gene: TRBD1; abundance: -; CDR3aa: CASSSVNRGRDTQYF; CDR3nt: TGTGCCAGCAGCTCGGTGAACAGGGGTAGAGATACGCAGTATTTT
j_gene: TRBJ1-4; v_gene: TRBV30; d_gene: -; abundance: -; CDR3aa: CAWGGLRYPEKLFF; CDR3nt: TGTGCCTGGGGCGGGCTTCGGTACCCCGAAAAACTGTTTTTT
j_gene: TRBJ2-1; v_gene: TRBV28; d_gene: -; abundance: -; CDR3aa: CASSWAGGEQFF; CDR3nt: TGTGCCAGCAGTTGGGCCGGAGGTGAGCAGTTCTTC
j_gene: TRBJ2-1; v_gene: TRBV7-8; d_gene: TRBD2; abundance: -; CDR3aa: CASSLGGTSNEQFF; CDR3nt: TGTGCCAGCAGCTTAGGCGGGACTAGCAATGAGCAGTTCTTC
j_gene: TRBJ1-6; v_gene: TRBV6-5; d_gene: -; abundance: -; CDR3aa: CASSRRGANSPLHF; CDR3nt: TGTGCCAGCAGCCGCCGGGGGGCAAATTCACCCCTCCACTTT
j_gene: TRBJ2-1; v_gene: TRBV5-1; d_gene: TRBD1; abundance: -; CDR3aa: CASREMTGLDEQFF; CDR3nt: TGCGCCAGCAGAGAGATGACAGGGCTCGATGAGCAGTTCTTC
j_gene: TRBJ2-7; v_gene: TRBV7-2; d_gene: -; abundance: -; CDR3aa: CASSLAYQRSSYEQYF; CDR3nt: TGTGCCAGCAGCTTAGCGTACCAGCGGAGCTCCTACGAGCAGTACTTC
j_gene: TRBJ1-1; v_gene: TRBV6-5; d_gene: -; abundance: -; CDR3aa: CASSYSTQGEAFF; CDR3nt: TGTGCCAGCAGTTACTCCACACAGGGTGAAGCTTTCTTT
j_gene: TRBJ2-2; v_gene: TRBV2; d_gene: TRBD1; abundance: -; CDR3aa: CASIPRGDRGFSGELFF; CDR3nt: TGTGCCAGCATTCCGAGGGGGGACAGGGGTTTCTCCGGGGAGCTGTTTTTT
j_gene: TRBJ1-3; v_gene: TRBV3-1/TRBV3-2; d_gene: -; abundance: -; CDR3aa: CASSRPGTTSGNTIYF; CDR3nt: TGTGCCAGCAGCCGTCCCGGGACAACCTCTGGAAACACCATATATTTT
j_gene: TRBJ1-2; v_gene: TRBV5-1; d_gene: -; abundance: -; CDR3aa: CASSWEGNYGYTF; CDR3nt: TGCGCCAGCAGCTGGGAGGGAAACTATGGCTACACCTTC
j_gene: TRBJ2-7; v_gene: TRBV7-9; d_gene: -; abundance: -; CDR3aa: CASSEGLEQYF; CDR3nt: TGTGCCAGCAGCGAAGGACTCGAGCAGTACTTC
j_gene: TRBJ1-6; v_gene: TRBV5-6; d_gene: -; abundance: -; CDR3aa: CASSSSKYNSPLHF; CDR3nt: TGTGCCAGCAGCTCATCCAAATATAATTCACCCCTCCACTTT
j_gene: TRBJ1-2; v_gene: TRBV19; d_gene: TRBD1; abundance: -; CDR3aa: CASSVSGTGGYGYTF; CDR3nt: TGTGCCAGTAGTGTCTCCGGGACAGGGGGCTATGGCTACACCTTC
j_gene: TRBJ2-3; v_gene: TRBV5-1; d_gene: -; abundance: -; CDR3aa: CASSLAVPGTDTQYF; CDR3nt: TGCGCCAGCAGCTTGGCCGTCCCAGGGACAGATACGCAGTATTTT
j_gene: TRBJ1-2; v_gene: TRBV27; d_gene: TRBD1; abundance: -; CDR3aa: CASGLLWDRGGYGYTF; CDR3nt: TGTGCCAGCGGCCTCTTATGGGACAGGGGAGGCTATGGCTACACCTTC
j_gene: TRBJ1-3; v_gene: TRBV7-9; d_gene: -; abundance: few; CDR3aa: CASSLGTASGNTIYF; CDR3nt: TGTGCCAGCAGCTTAGGGACAGCCTCTGGAAACACCATATATTTT
j_gene: TRBJ2-2; v_gene: TRBV6-5; d_gene: -; abundance: -; CDR3aa: CASTRMEGWTGELFF; CDR3nt: TGTGCCAGCACCAGAATGGAGGGATGGACCGGGGAGCTGTTTTTT
j_gene: TRBJ2-7; v_gene: TRBV30; d_gene: TRBD2; abundance: -; CDR3aa: CAWNGEGSSEQYF; CDR3nt: TGTGCCTGGAATGGGGAGGGCTCGAGCGAGCAGTACTTC
j_gene: TRBJ1-6; v_gene: TRBV6-5; d_gene: -; abundance: -; CDR3aa: CASSSAERESPLHF; CDR3nt: TGTGCCTCCTCTTCTGCCGAGAGGGAGTCACCCCTCCACTTT
j_gene: TRBJ2-2; v_gene: TRBV2; d_gene: TRBD2; abundance: -; CDR3aa: CASSEALLRTSGNTGELFF; CDR3nt: TGTGCCAGCAGTGAAGCGCTTCTCCGGACTAGCGGAAACACCGGGGAGCTGTTTTTT
j_gene: TRBJ2-1; v_gene: TRBV19; d_gene: -; abundance: -; CDR3aa: CASSQGSPYNEQFF; CDR3nt: TGTGCCAGTAGTCAGGGGTCTCCCTACAATGAGCAGTTCTTC
j_gene: TRBJ1-6; v_gene: TRBV6-1; d_gene: -; abundance: once; CDR3aa: CASREPSYNSPLHF; CDR3nt: TGTGCCAGCAGGGAGCCCTCGTATAATTCACCCCTCCACTTT
j_gene: TRBJ1-1; v_gene: TRBV5-1; d_gene: -; abundance: -; CDR3aa: CASSGRRDTEAFF; CDR3nt: TGCGCCAGCAGCGGTCGGCGGGACACTGAAGCTTTCTTT
j_gene: TRBJ1-6; v_gene: TRBV10-3; d_gene: TRBD1; abundance: once; CDR3aa: CAISRDSNSPLHF; CDR3nt: TGTGCCATCAGTAGGGACAGCAATTCACCCCTCCACTTT
j_gene: TRBJ2-2; v_gene: TRBV5-1; d_gene: TRBD1; abundance: -; CDR3aa: CASSPYESGGPGELFF; CDR3nt: TGCGCCAGCAGCCCATATGAATCAGGGGGCCCCGGGGAGCTGTTTTTT
j_gene: TRBJ1-6; v_gene: TRBV5-6; d_gene: TRBD1; abundance: -; CDR3aa: CASSGQANSPLHF; CDR3nt: TGTGCCAGCAGCGGACAGGCTAATTCACCCCTCCACTTT
j_gene: TRBJ1-1; v_gene: TRBV19; d_gene: -; abundance: -; CDR3aa: CASSIGGLRGTEAFF; CDR3nt: TGTGCCAGTAGTATAGGAGGGTTACGGGGCACTGAAGCTTTCTTT
j_gene: TRBJ1-1; v_gene: TRBV6-6; d_gene: -; abundance: -; CDR3aa: CASSFSGGKNTEAFF; CDR3nt: TGTGCCAGCAGTTTTAGCGGAGGGAAGAACACTGAAGCTTTCTTT
j_gene: TRBJ1-4; v_gene: TRBV13; d_gene: TRBD1; abundance: -; CDR3aa: CASSLAEGGNEKLFF; CDR3nt: TGTGCCAGCAGCTTAGCGGAAGGGGGCAACGAAAAACTGTTTTTT
j_gene: TRBJ1-1; v_gene: TRBV14; d_gene: -; abundance: -; CDR3aa: CASSQGSRGSAFF; CDR3nt: TGTGCCAGCAGCCAAGGTAGCAGGGGATCAGCTTTCTTT
j_gene: TRBJ2-7; v_gene: TRBV10-1; d_gene: -; abundance: -; CDR3aa: CASSESPRDEQYF; CDR3nt: TGCGCCAGCAGTGAGTCCCCGAGGGACGAGCAGTACTTC
j_gene: TRBJ1-5; v_gene: TRBV5-1; d_gene: TRBD1; abundance: -; CDR3aa: CASSAGQGGGNQPQHF; CDR3nt: TGCGCCAGCAGCGCGGGACAGGGAGGAGGCAATCAGCCCCAGCATTTT
j_gene: TRBJ1-1; v_gene: TRBV18; d_gene: TRBD1; abundance: -; CDR3aa: CASSPRDKTSGGAFF; CDR3nt: TGTGCCAGCTCGCCCCGGGACAAGACCTCAGGGGGAGCTTTCTTT
j_gene: TRBJ2-7; v_gene: TRBV27; d_gene: TRBD1; abundance: few; CDR3aa: CASSGFGQGSYEQYF; CDR3nt: TGTGCCAGCAGTGGATTTGGACAGGGCTCCTACGAGCAGTACTTC
j_gene: TRBJ1-1; v_gene: TRBV6-2/TRBV6-3; d_gene: -; abundance: -; CDR3aa: CASSYQGWGMNTEAFF; CDR3nt: TGTGCCAGCAGTTACCAGGGGTGGGGGATGAACACTGAAGCTTTCTTT
j_gene: TRBJ1-5; v_gene: TRBV11-2; d_gene: TRBD1; abundance: -; CDR3aa: CASRGTGIEPQHF; CDR3nt: TGTGCCAGCAGAGGGACAGGGATCGAGCCCCAGCATTTT
j_gene: TRBJ1-3; v_gene: TRBV9; d_gene: TRBD1; abundance: -; CDR3aa: CASSVGGGGNTIYF; CDR3nt: TGTGCCAGCAGCGTAGGAGGGGGCGGAAACACCATATATTTT
j_gene: TRBJ2-7; v_gene: TRBV19; d_gene: -; abundance: -; CDR3aa: CASSAGGGESYEQYF; CDR3nt: TGTGCCAGTAGTGCAGGAGGGGGCGAATCCTACGAGCAGTACTTC
j_gene: TRBJ1-1; v_gene: TRBV5-6; d_gene: TRBD1; abundance: -; CDR3aa: CASSWGTGGAGTEAFF; CDR3nt: TGTGCCAGCAGCTGGGGGACAGGGGGCGCGGGCACTGAAGCTTTCTTT
j_gene: TRBJ2-3; v_gene: TRBV7-8; d_gene: TRBD1; abundance: -; CDR3aa: CASSFDRGGDTQYF; CDR3nt: TGTGCCAGCAGCTTTGACAGGGGGGGAGATACGCAGTATTTT
j_gene: TRBJ1-3; v_gene: TRBV28; d_gene: TRBD1; abundance: -; CDR3aa: CASSRQGAKEGNTIYF; CDR3nt: TGTGCCAGCAGTCGACAGGGGGCGAAGGAGGGAAACACCATATATTTT
j_gene: TRBJ1-1; v_gene: TRBV4-2; d_gene: TRBD1; abundance: few; CDR3aa: CASSPGQGNTEAFF; CDR3nt: TGTGCCAGCAGCCCGGGACAGGGGAACACTGAAGCTTTCTTT
j_gene: TRBJ1-6; v_gene: TRBV11-2; d_gene: TRBD1; abundance: -; CDR3aa: CASSLIRSGQDSPLHF; CDR3nt: TGTGCCAGCAGCTTAATTCGGTCGGGACAGGATTCACCCCTCCACTTT
j_gene: TRBJ2-2; v_gene: TRBV3-1/TRBV3-2; d_gene: -; abundance: -; CDR3aa: CASSQVRGELFF; CDR3nt: TGTGCCAGCAGCCAAGTCAGGGGGGAGCTGTTTTTT
j_gene: TRBJ2-2; v_gene: TRBV7-7; d_gene: TRBD2; abundance: -; CDR3aa: CASSPSGGAVGTGELFF; CDR3nt: TGTGCCAGCAGCCCTAGCGGGGGGGCCGTCGGCACCGGGGAGCTGTTTTTT
j_gene: TRBJ1-3; v_gene: TRBV18; d_gene: -; abundance: -; CDR3aa: CASSPGSGAGNTIYF; CDR3nt: TGTGCCAGCTCACCAGGGAGCGGCGCTGGAAACACCATATATTTT
j_gene: TRBJ2-2; v_gene: TRBV7-2; d_gene: -; abundance: -; CDR3aa: CASSSTSAGELFF; CDR3nt: TGTGCCAGCAGCTCGACTAGTGCCGGGGAGCTGTTTTTT
j_gene: TRBJ2-1; v_gene: TRBV2; d_gene: -; abundance: -; CDR3aa: CASSEPGVLFF; CDR3nt: TGTGCCAGCAGTGAACCGGGGGTTCTGTTCTTC
j_gene: TRBJ1-1; v_gene: TRBV24-1; d_gene: -; abundance: -; CDR3aa: CATSVAGATEAFF; CDR3nt: TGTGCCACCAGTGTAGCGGGGGCCACTGAAGCTTTCTTT
j_gene: TRBJ2-2; v_gene: TRBV28; d_gene: -; abundance: few; CDR3aa: CASSTGSGELFF; CDR3nt: TGTGCCAGCAGTACAGGGAGCGGGGAGCTGTTTTTT
j_gene: TRBJ2-7; v_gene: TRBV19; d_gene: TRBD2; abundance: -; CDR3aa: CASSKERGESYEQYF; CDR3nt: TGTGCCAGTAGTAAAGAGCGGGGGGAGTCCTACGAGCAGTACTTC
j_gene: TRBJ1-2; v_gene: TRBV3-1/TRBV3-2; d_gene: -; abundance: -; CDR3aa: CASSQEIGYGYTF; CDR3nt: TGTGCCAGCAGCCAAGAGATCGGGTATGGCTACACCTTC
j_gene: TRBJ2-3; v_gene: TRBV19; d_gene: TRBD2; abundance: -; CDR3aa: CASSPASGITDTQYF; CDR3nt: TGTGCCAGTAGTCCGGCTAGCGGGATCACAGATACGCAGTATTTT
j_gene: TRBJ2-5; v_gene: TRBV7-9; d_gene: TRBD2; abundance: once; CDR3aa: CASSLGSAAGGETQYF; CDR3nt: TGTGCCAGCAGCTTAGGATCGGCGGCGGGGGGAGAGACCCAGTACTTC
j_gene: TRBJ2-7; v_gene: TRBV6-5; d_gene: -; abundance: -; CDR3aa: CASSRENEQYF; CDR3nt: TGTGCCAGCAGTCGAGAGAACGAGCAGTACTTC
j_gene: TRBJ1-6; v_gene: TRBV3-1/TRBV3-2; d_gene: TRBD1; abundance: -; CDR3aa: CASSHGTGTGYSPLHF; CDR3nt: TGTGCCAGCAGCCACGGGACAGGGACGGGGTATTCACCCCTCCACTTT